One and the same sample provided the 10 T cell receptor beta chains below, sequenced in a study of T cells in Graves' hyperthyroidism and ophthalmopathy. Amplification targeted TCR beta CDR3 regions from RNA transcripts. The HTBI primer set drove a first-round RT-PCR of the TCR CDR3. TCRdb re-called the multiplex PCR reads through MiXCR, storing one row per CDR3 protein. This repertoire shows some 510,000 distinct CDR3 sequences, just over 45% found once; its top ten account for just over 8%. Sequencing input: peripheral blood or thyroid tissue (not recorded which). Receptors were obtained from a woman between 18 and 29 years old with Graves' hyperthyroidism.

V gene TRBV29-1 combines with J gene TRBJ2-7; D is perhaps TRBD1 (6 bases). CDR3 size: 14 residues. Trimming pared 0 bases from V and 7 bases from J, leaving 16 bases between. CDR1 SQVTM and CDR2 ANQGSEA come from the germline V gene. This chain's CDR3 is CSVEEAQGRKEQYF. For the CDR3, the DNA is TGCAGCGTTGAAGAAGCTCAGGGGCGCAAGGAGCAGTACTTC.

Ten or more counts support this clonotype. The CDR3 loop is CASSFSPGGQGETQYF. CDR3 DNA sequence: TGTGCCAGCAGCTTTTCCCCTGGGGGTCAGGGGGAGACCCAGTACTTC. This sequence joins TRBV7-6 and TRBJ2-5, with D possibly being TRBD1 (6 bases). This CDR3 spans 16 amino acids. The germline V gene has CDR1 SGHVS and CDR2 FNYEAQ. With 3 bases removed from V and 5 bases from J, the gap between germline ends came to 19 bases.

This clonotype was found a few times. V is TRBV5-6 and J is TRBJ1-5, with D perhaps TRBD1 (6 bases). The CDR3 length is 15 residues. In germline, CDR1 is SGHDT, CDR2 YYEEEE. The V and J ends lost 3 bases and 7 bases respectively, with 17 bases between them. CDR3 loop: CASSYYSRGLQPQHF. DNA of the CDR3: TGTGCCAGCAGCTACTATTCGAGGGGGTTGCAGCCCCAGCATTTT.

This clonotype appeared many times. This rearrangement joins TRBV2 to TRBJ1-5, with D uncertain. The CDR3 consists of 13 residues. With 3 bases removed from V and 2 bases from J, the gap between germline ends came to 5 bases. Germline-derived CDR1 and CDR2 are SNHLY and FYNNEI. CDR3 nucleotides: TGTGCCAGCAGTGACAGTGGCAATCAGCCCCAGCATTTT. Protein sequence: CASSDSGNQPQHF.

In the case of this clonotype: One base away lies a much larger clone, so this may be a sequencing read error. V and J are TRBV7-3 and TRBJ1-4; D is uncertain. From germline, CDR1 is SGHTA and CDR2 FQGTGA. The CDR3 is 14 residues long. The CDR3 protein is CASSLGTTSEKLFF. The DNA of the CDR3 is TGTGCCAGCAGCTTGGGCACAACTAGTGAAAAACTGTTTTTT.

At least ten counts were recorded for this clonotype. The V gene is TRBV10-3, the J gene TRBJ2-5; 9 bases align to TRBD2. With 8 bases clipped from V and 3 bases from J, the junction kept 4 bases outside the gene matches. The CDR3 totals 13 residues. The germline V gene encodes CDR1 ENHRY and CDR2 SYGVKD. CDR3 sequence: CAIGPSGEETQYF. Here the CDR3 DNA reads TGTGCCATCGGGCCTAGCGGGGAAGAGACCCAGTACTTC.

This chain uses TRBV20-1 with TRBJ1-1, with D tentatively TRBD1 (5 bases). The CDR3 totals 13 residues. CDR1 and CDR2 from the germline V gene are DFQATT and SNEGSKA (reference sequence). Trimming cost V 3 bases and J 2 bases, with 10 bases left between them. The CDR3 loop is CSASGTDNTEAFF. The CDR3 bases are TGCAGTGCTAGCGGGACTGATAACACTGAAGCTTTCTTT.

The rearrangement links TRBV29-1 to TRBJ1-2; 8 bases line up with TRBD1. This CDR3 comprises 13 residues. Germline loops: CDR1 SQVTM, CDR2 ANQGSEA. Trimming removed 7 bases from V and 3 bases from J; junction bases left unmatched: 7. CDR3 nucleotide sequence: TGCAGCGACAAGTCGACAGGGGACTATGGCTACACCTTC. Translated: CSDKSTGDYGYTF. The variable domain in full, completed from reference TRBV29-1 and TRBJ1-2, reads SAVISQKPSRDICQRGTSLTIQCQVDSQVTMMFWYRQQPGQSLTLIATANQGSEATYESGFVIDKFPISRPNLTFSTLTVSNMSPEDSSIYLCSDKSTGDYGYTFGSGTRLTVV.

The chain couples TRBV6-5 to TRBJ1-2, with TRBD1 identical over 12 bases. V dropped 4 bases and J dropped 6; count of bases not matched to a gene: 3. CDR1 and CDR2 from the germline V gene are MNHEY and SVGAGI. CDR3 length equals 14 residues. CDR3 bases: TGTGCCAGCAGTTGGGACAGGGGGCGGAATGGCTACACCTTC. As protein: CASSWDRGRNGYTF.

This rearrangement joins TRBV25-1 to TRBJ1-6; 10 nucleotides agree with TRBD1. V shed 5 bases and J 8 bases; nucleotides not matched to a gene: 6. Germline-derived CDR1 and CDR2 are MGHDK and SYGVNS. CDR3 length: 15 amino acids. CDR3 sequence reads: CASSLYGTGDSPLHF. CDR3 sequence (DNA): TGTGCCAGCAGTCTCTATGGGACAGGGGATTCACCCCTCCACTTT.